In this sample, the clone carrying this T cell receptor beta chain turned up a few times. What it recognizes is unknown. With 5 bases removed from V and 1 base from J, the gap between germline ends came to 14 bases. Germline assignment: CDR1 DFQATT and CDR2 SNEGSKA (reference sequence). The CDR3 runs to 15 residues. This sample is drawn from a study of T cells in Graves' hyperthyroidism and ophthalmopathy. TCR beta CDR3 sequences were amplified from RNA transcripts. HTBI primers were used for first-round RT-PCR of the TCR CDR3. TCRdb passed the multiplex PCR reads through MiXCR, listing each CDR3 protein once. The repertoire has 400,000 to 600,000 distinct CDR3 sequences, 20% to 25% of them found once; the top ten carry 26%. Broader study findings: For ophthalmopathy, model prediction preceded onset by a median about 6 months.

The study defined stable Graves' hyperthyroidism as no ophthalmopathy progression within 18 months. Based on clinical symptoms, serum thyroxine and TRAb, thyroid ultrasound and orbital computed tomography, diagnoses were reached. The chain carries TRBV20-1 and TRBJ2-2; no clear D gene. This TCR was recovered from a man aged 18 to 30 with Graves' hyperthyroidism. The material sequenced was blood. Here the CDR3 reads CSASPGGKNTGELFF. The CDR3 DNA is TGCAGTGCTTCCCCCGGCGGAAAGAACACCGGGGAGCTGTTTTTT.